Listed below are T cell receptor beta chains from one sample, sequenced in a study of CD8+CD57+ T cells in acquired aplastic anemia. Via MiXCR, TCRdb re-called the reads, giving one row per CDR3 protein. In the table there are around 500,000 distinct CDR3 sequences, around 32% of which are singletons. Material: sorted CD4+, CD8+, or CD8+CD57+ T cells (not recorded which) from PBMCs. The receptors here all came from a human donor with aplastic anemia. The CDR3 runs from the conserved cysteine through the conserved F or W. The order of the fields is clone size, V gene, D gene, J gene, CDR3 protein, CDR3 DNA. A D gene is named only where the DNA matches it firmly. The size field is filled for only some rows; it gives once, few, many or a size class.

clone_size: many; v_call: TRBV10-3; d_call: NA; j_call: TRBJ1-2; cdr3_aa: CAVMDGDYFMGYTF; cdr3_nt: TGTGCCGTTATGGACGGGGACTACTTTATGGGCTACACCTTC
clone_size: NA; v_call: TRBV7-9; d_call: NA; j_call: TRBJ1-1; cdr3_aa: CASSLSDTGLTEAFF; cdr3_nt: TGTGCCAGCAGCTTATCCGATACAGGGCTAACTGAAGCTTTCTTT
clone_size: NA; v_call: TRBV14; d_call: NA; j_call: TRBJ2-5; cdr3_aa: CASSPDRDFETQYF; cdr3_nt: TGTGCCAGCAGCCCTGACCGAGACTTTGAGACCCAGTACTTC
clone_size: few; v_call: TRBV2; d_call: NA; j_call: TRBJ2-7; cdr3_aa: CASSQEAVTYEQYF; cdr3_nt: TGTGCCAGCAGTCAGGAGGCCGTTACCTACGAGCAGTACTTC
clone_size: NA; v_call: TRBV7-8; d_call: NA; j_call: TRBJ2-5; cdr3_aa: CASSYPGRETQYF; cdr3_nt: TGTGCCAGCAGCTACCCAGGGAGGGAGACCCAGTACTTC
clone_size: many; v_call: TRBV20-1; d_call: NA; j_call: TRBJ1-2; cdr3_aa: CSATRDYGYTF; cdr3_nt: TGCAGTGCTACCAGAGACTATGGCTACACCTTC
clone_size: few; v_call: TRBV2; d_call: TRBD1; j_call: TRBJ1-4; cdr3_aa: CASGGQGAGVGEKLFF; cdr3_nt: TGTGCCAGCGGGGGACAGGGGGCCGGGGTTGGTGAAAAACTGTTTTTT
clone_size: few; v_call: TRBV12-3/TRBV12-4; d_call: NA; j_call: TRBJ1-2; cdr3_aa: CASSQTEYGYTF; cdr3_nt: TGTGCCAGCAGTCAGACGGAGTATGGCTACACCTTC
clone_size: many; v_call: TRBV20-1; d_call: TRBD1; j_call: TRBJ1-2; cdr3_aa: CSASRGQGASGYTF; cdr3_nt: TGCAGTGCTAGTAGGGGGCAGGGGGCGTCTGGCTACACCTTC
clone_size: many; v_call: TRBV19; d_call: NA; j_call: TRBJ1-3; cdr3_aa: CASSTQDSGNTIYF; cdr3_nt: TGTGCCAGTAGCACGCAAGACTCTGGAAACACCATATATTTT
clone_size: NA; v_call: TRBV19; d_call: NA; j_call: TRBJ1-2; cdr3_aa: CASSIRGDPNYGYTF; cdr3_nt: TGTGCCAGTAGCATCAGGGGCGATCCCAACTATGGCTACACCTTC
clone_size: NA; v_call: TRBV5-4; d_call: NA; j_call: TRBJ2-1; cdr3_aa: CASSFNQGSGNEQFF; cdr3_nt: TGTGCCAGCAGCTTCAATCAGGGAAGTGGGAATGAGCAGTTCTTC
clone_size: many; v_call: TRBV7-3; d_call: NA; j_call: TRBJ2-7; cdr3_aa: CASSPDGSYEQYF; cdr3_nt: TGTGCCAGCAGCCCCGACGGCTCCTACGAGCAGTACTTC
clone_size: NA; v_call: TRBV25-1; d_call: NA; j_call: TRBJ2-3; cdr3_aa: CASSAAHTDTQYF; cdr3_nt: TGCGCCAGCAGTGCGGCACACACAGATACGCAGTATTTT
clone_size: NA; v_call: TRBV6-5; d_call: NA; j_call: TRBJ2-4; cdr3_aa: CASSYSAGKNIQYF; cdr3_nt: TGTGCCAGCAGTTACTCGGCGGGTAAAAACATTCAGTACTTC
clone_size: many; v_call: TRBV7-9; d_call: NA; j_call: TRBJ2-1; cdr3_aa: CASSWGGEQFF; cdr3_nt: TGTGCCAGCAGCTGGGGTGGTGAGCAGTTCTTC
clone_size: few; v_call: TRBV18; d_call: TRBD2; j_call: TRBJ2-3; cdr3_aa: CASSPITSGSQTDTQYF; cdr3_nt: TGTGCCAGCTCCCCCATTACTAGCGGGAGTCAGACAGATACGCAGTATTTT
clone_size: few; v_call: TRBV7-8; d_call: NA; j_call: TRBJ2-1; cdr3_aa: CASSLEGLHEQFF; cdr3_nt: TGTGCCAGCAGCTTAGAGGGTCTCCACGAGCAGTTCTTC
clone_size: NA; v_call: TRBV30; d_call: NA; j_call: TRBJ2-7; cdr3_aa: CAWSVKPGEQYF; cdr3_nt: TGTGCCTGGAGTGTAAAACCCGGCGAGCAGTACTTC
clone_size: few; v_call: TRBV20-1; d_call: NA; j_call: TRBJ2-1; cdr3_aa: CSARGAVSETYNEQFF; cdr3_nt: TGCAGTGCTAGAGGGGCCGTATCAGAAACCTACAATGAGCAGTTCTTC
clone_size: NA; v_call: TRBV25-1; d_call: TRBD2; j_call: TRBJ2-5; cdr3_aa: CASSYFRGGGIQETQYF; cdr3_nt: TGTGCCAGCAGTTACTTCCGTGGCGGGGGGATCCAAGAGACCCAGTACTTC
clone_size: many; v_call: TRBV7-3; d_call: NA; j_call: TRBJ2-7; cdr3_aa: CASSLTSDYEQYF; cdr3_nt: TGTGCCAGCAGCTTAACTTCGGATTACGAGCAGTACTTC
clone_size: NA; v_call: TRBV11-3; d_call: NA; j_call: TRBJ2-2; cdr3_aa: CASSLISVNTGELFF; cdr3_nt: TGTGCCAGCAGCTTAATCTCGGTGAACACCGGGGAGCTGTTTTTT
clone_size: many; v_call: TRBV14; d_call: TRBD2; j_call: TRBJ2-7; cdr3_aa: CASSHQAGGYDEQYF; cdr3_nt: TGTGCCAGCAGCCATCAAGCGGGAGGTTATGACGAGCAGTACTTC
clone_size: NA; v_call: TRBV19; d_call: NA; j_call: TRBJ1-6; cdr3_aa: CASTATDVSPLHF; cdr3_nt: TGTGCCAGCACAGCCACGGATGTTTCACCCCTCCACTTT
clone_size: NA; v_call: TRBV20-1; d_call: NA; j_call: TRBJ2-5; cdr3_aa: CSARSTAKETQCF; cdr3_nt: TGCAGTGCTAGATCGACAGCAAAAGAGACCCAGTGCTTC
clone_size: few; v_call: TRBV27; d_call: NA; j_call: TRBJ2-3; cdr3_aa: CASSPQGMLPDTQYF; cdr3_nt: TGTGCCAGCAGTCCGCAGGGTATGTTACCAGATACGCAGTATTTT
clone_size: NA; v_call: TRBV15; d_call: TRBD2; j_call: TRBJ2-7; cdr3_aa: CATSRGLAGARSYEQYF; cdr3_nt: TGTGCCACCAGCAGGGGACTAGCGGGGGCCCGCTCCTACGAGCAGTACTTC
clone_size: many; v_call: TRBV29-1; d_call: NA; j_call: TRBJ1-4; cdr3_aa: CSVGPGYEKLFF; cdr3_nt: TGCAGCGTTGGACCAGGGTACGAAAAACTGTTTTTT
clone_size: NA; v_call: TRBV2; d_call: NA; j_call: TRBJ2-5; cdr3_aa: CASRRRSETQYF; cdr3_nt: TGTGCCAGCAGGAGGAGGAGCGAGACCCAGTACTTC
clone_size: NA; v_call: TRBV16; d_call: TRBD2; j_call: TRBJ2-1; cdr3_aa: CASTSAGGVEQFF; cdr3_nt: TGTGCCAGCACCTCCGCGGGGGGGGTTGAGCAGTTCTTC
clone_size: few; v_call: TRBV7-2; d_call: TRBD1; j_call: TRBJ2-3; cdr3_aa: CASSLTGGDTQYF; cdr3_nt: TGTGCCAGCAGCCTGACAGGGGGAGATACGCAGTATTTT
clone_size: many; v_call: TRBV12-3/TRBV12-4; d_call: NA; j_call: TRBJ1-2; cdr3_aa: CASSFPNNYGYTF; cdr3_nt: TGTGCCAGCAGTTTCCCAAATAACTATGGCTACACCTTC
clone_size: few; v_call: TRBV20-1; d_call: NA; j_call: TRBJ2-7; cdr3_aa: CSARGVGGYNEQYF; cdr3_nt: TGCAGTGCTAGGGGGGTCGGTGGATACAATGAGCAGTACTTC
clone_size: many; v_call: TRBV20-1; d_call: NA; j_call: TRBJ2-7; cdr3_aa: CSAPTSPLTEQYF; cdr3_nt: TGCAGTGCTCCCACTAGCCCGCTAACCGAGCAGTACTTC
clone_size: few; v_call: TRBV19; d_call: TRBD2; j_call: TRBJ2-1; cdr3_aa: CASRGTSGQPVHNEQFF; cdr3_nt: TGTGCCAGTAGGGGGACTAGCGGGCAGCCTGTCCACAATGAGCAGTTCTTC
clone_size: few; v_call: TRBV20-1; d_call: TRBD2; j_call: TRBJ2-1; cdr3_aa: CSARDPLAGGTYNEQFF; cdr3_nt: TGCAGTGCTAGAGATCCCCTTGCGGGGGGAACCTACAATGAGCAGTTCTTC
clone_size: NA; v_call: TRBV20-1; d_call: NA; j_call: TRBJ2-1; cdr3_aa: CSARDSGGKYNEQFF; cdr3_nt: TGCAGTGCTAGAGATTCTGGCGGGAAGTACAATGAGCAGTTCTTC
clone_size: many; v_call: TRBV7-9; d_call: TRBD1; j_call: TRBJ1-2; cdr3_aa: CASSRGTGIYGYTF; cdr3_nt: TGTGCCAGCAGCCGCGGGACAGGGATCTATGGCTACACCTTC
clone_size: few; v_call: TRBV10-1; d_call: NA; j_call: TRBJ2-2; cdr3_aa: CASSESGNTGELFF; cdr3_nt: TGCGCCAGCAGTGAGTCCGGGAACACCGGGGAGCTGTTTTTT
clone_size: NA; v_call: TRBV19; d_call: TRBD2; j_call: TRBJ2-2; cdr3_aa: CASSLLPGLAGTGELFF; cdr3_nt: TGTGCCAGTAGCCTTCTTCCGGGACTAGCGGGCACCGGGGAGCTGTTTTTT
clone_size: few; v_call: TRBV6-1; d_call: TRBD1; j_call: TRBJ1-2; cdr3_aa: CASSAAGGAGYGYTF; cdr3_nt: TGTGCCAGCAGTGCAGCAGGGGGCGCTGGCTATGGCTACACCTTC
clone_size: NA; v_call: TRBV5-8; d_call: NA; j_call: TRBJ1-5; cdr3_aa: CASSQGTKSNQPQHF; cdr3_nt: TGTGCCAGCAGCCAGGGGACAAAGAGCAATCAGCCCCAGCATTTT
clone_size: few; v_call: TRBV12-3/TRBV12-4; d_call: NA; j_call: TRBJ1-3; cdr3_aa: CASSHRLTGNTIYF; cdr3_nt: TGTGCCAGCAGTCACAGACTGACTGGAAACACCATATATTTT
clone_size: few; v_call: TRBV7-9; d_call: NA; j_call: TRBJ2-1; cdr3_aa: CASSLLIDEQFF; cdr3_nt: TGTGCCAGCAGCTTATTGATTGATGAGCAGTTCTTC
clone_size: NA; v_call: TRBV10-3; d_call: NA; j_call: TRBJ1-1; cdr3_aa: CAIHSDGGEAFF; cdr3_nt: TGTGCCATCCATTCGGACGGGGGGGAAGCTTTCTTT
clone_size: many; v_call: TRBV2; d_call: TRBD2; j_call: TRBJ2-7; cdr3_aa: CASSLTSVRHEQYF; cdr3_nt: TGTGCCAGCAGTCTTACTAGCGTGAGGCACGAGCAGTACTTC
clone_size: NA; v_call: TRBV30; d_call: NA; j_call: TRBJ2-5; cdr3_aa: CAWNLRETQYF; cdr3_nt: TGTGCCTGGAACCTACGGGAGACCCAGTACTTC
clone_size: once; v_call: TRBV7-8; d_call: NA; j_call: TRBJ1-5; cdr3_aa: CASSYGRGNQPQHF; cdr3_nt: TGTGCCAGCAGCTATGGCAGGGGCAATCAGCCCCAGCATTTT
clone_size: NA; v_call: TRBV19; d_call: NA; j_call: TRBJ1-5; cdr3_aa: CASSRANVILGNQPQHF; cdr3_nt: TGTGCCAGTAGTAGAGCTAATGTGATTCTCGGCAATCAGCCCCAGCATTTT
clone_size: few; v_call: TRBV25-1; d_call: NA; j_call: TRBJ1-6; cdr3_aa: CASSERVDSSPLHF; cdr3_nt: TGTGCCAGCAGTGAGCGGGTGGACAGTTCACCCCTCCACTTT
clone_size: once; v_call: TRBV25-1; d_call: NA; j_call: TRBJ2-5; cdr3_aa: CASSGARTQYF; cdr3_nt: TGTGCCAGCAGTGGAGCAAGAACCCAGTACTTC
clone_size: few; v_call: TRBV11-2; d_call: NA; j_call: TRBJ2-1; cdr3_aa: CASSPQGSRSYNEQFF; cdr3_nt: TGTGCCAGCAGCCCGCAGGGAAGCAGATCCTACAATGAGCAGTTCTTC
clone_size: few; v_call: TRBV6-1; d_call: NA; j_call: TRBJ1-5; cdr3_aa: CATKPGLLTQPQHF; cdr3_nt: TGTGCCACTAAACCGGGACTTTTGACTCAGCCCCAGCATTTT
clone_size: many; v_call: TRBV9; d_call: NA; j_call: TRBJ1-5; cdr3_aa: CASSVGLDQPQHF; cdr3_nt: TGTGCCAGCAGCGTTGGTCTGGATCAGCCCCAGCATTTT